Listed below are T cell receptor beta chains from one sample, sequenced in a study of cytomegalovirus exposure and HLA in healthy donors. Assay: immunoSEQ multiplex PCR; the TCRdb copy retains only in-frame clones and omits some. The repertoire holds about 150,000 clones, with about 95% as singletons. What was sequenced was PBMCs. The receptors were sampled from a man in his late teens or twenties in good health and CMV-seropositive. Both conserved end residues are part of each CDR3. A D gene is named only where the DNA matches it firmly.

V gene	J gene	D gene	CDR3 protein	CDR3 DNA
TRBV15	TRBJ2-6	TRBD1	CATSRGQGGANVLTF	TGTGCCACCAGCAGAGGACAGGGTGGGGCCAACGTCCTGACTTTC
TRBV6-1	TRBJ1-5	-	CATVSGGFYYQPQHF	TGTGCCACCGTCAGCGGGGGATTTTATTATCAGCCCCAGCATTTT
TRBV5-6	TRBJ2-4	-	CASTFAGAAKNIQYF	TGTGCCAGCACCTTTGCAGGGGCGGCCAAAAACATTCAGTACTTC
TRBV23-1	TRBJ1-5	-	CASSQKSQGQPQHF	TGCGCCAGCAGTCAAAAGTCACAGGGTCAGCCCCAGCATTTT
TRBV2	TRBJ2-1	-	CASMDGTYNEQFF	TGTGCCAGCATGGACGGGACCTACAATGAGCAGTTCTTC
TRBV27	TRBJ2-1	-	CASRMGEGGLDEQFF	TGTGCCAGCAGAATGGGAGAGGGTGGCCTTGATGAGCAGTTCTTC
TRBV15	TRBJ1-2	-	CATNLGQNSTNYGYTF	TGTGCCACCAACCTCGGACAGAACAGTACTAACTATGGCTACACCTTC
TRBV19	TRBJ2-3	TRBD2	CASSKLATSTDTQYF	TGTGCCAGTAGCAAACTAGCGACTAGCACAGATACGCAGTATTTT
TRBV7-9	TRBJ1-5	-	CASSSGGEGQPQHF	TGTGCCAGCAGCTCGGGGGGGGAAGGGCAGCCCCAGCATTTT
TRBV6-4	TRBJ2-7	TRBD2	CASSHRGGQSPSYEQYF	TGTGCCAGCAGCCACCGGGGGGGGCAGTCCCCCTCCTACGAGCAGTACTTC
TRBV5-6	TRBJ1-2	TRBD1	CASSRLDRSYGYTF	TGTGCCAGCAGCCGTTTGGACAGGTCCTATGGCTACACCTTC